One T cell receptor (beta chain) is described in this entry. Its antigen is undetermined. In germline, CDR1 is ENHRY, CDR2 SYGVKD. This CDR3 has 13 amino acids. The V gene end was trimmed by 2 bases and the J gene end by 4 bases; junction bases not matched to a gene: 1. This sample was taken from a study of blood T cells in healthy people across ages. Study-wide results and limits: Long-lived donors had more naive CD4+ cells and higher diversity than aged donors.

Together with a sample-barcoded 5' primer, a J-beta primer mix was included in a second PCR lasting 7 to 11 cycles. A single record per CDR3 protein comes from TCRdb applying MiXCR to the 5' RACE reads. The data show approximately 1,700,000 distinct CDR3 sequences, with more than 35% seen just once and roughly 23% held by the top ten. J is TRBJ2-5 and V is TRBV10-3; 7 bases line up with TRBD1. Sequencing used blood. This receptor was obtained from a human donor in good health. The CDR3, as DNA: TGTGCCATCAGTGAGAACAGGGGAGAGACCCAGTACTTC. Translating gives CAISENRGETQYF.